These 10 T cell receptor beta chains share one sample of origin, sequenced in a study of cytomegalovirus exposure and HLA in healthy donors. PCR used 60 Vbeta primers and 13 Jbeta primers. Libraries were prepared by immunoSEQ multiplex PCR; TCRdb keeps only in-frame clonotypes and omits some of them. Here the sample spans roughly 150,000 clones, about 79% being singletons. Sequencing was performed on PBMCs. The source is a male donor in good health and CMV-seronegative.

This chain connects TRBV13 to TRBJ1-3; 10 bases agree with TRBD1. J was trimmed by 9 bases and V by 0 bases; bases with no gene match: 11. Germline V gene sequence: CDR1 PRHDT, CDR2 FYEKMQ (reference sequence). The CDR3 loop spans 17 amino acids. The chain's CDR3 is CASSLGHTDRGKGTIYF. The CDR3 nucleotides are TGTGCCAGCAGCTTAGGACACACGGACAGGGGGAAAGGCACCATATATTTT.

V and J are TRBV6-1 and TRBJ1-1, with 7 bases aligning to TRBD1. V gave up 3 bases and J gave up 1 base; unmatched junction bases: 8. CDR1 is MNHNS and CDR2 is SASEGT in the germline V gene. The CDR3 contains 16 residues. CDR3 loop: CASSEARTGPNTEAFF. In DNA, the CDR3 is TGTGCCAGCAGTGAGGCCCGGACAGGACCGAACACTGAAGCTTTCTTT.

This chain uses TRBV30 with TRBJ2-3; TRBD1 aligns across 8 bases. Trimming cost V 3 bases and J 4 bases; bases outside gene matches: 6. In germline, CDR1 is GTSNPN, CDR2 SVGIG (reference sequence). This CDR3 contains 14 residues. The CDR3, as DNA: TGTGCCTGGAGCCCAGGGGGCAGCGCAGATACGCAGTATTTT. This codes for CAWSPGGSADTQYF.

The chain combines TRBV18 with TRBJ2-2; TRBD1 might be the D (6 bases). From germline, CDR1 is KGHSH and CDR2 LQKENI. The CDR3 runs 15 residues. Deletions cut 5 bases from V and 5 bases from J, with 15 bases between. CDR3 DNA sequence: TGTGCCAGCTCAACCCAGACAGGAGGTACCGGGGAGCTGTTTTTT. Protein sequence: CASSTQTGGTGELFF.

The rearrangement joins TRBV7-9 to TRBJ2-3; 9 bases match TRBD1. The trim removed 5 bases at V and 2 bases at J, leaving 5 bases unmatched. Looked up from germline, CDR1 is SEHNR and CDR2 is FQNEAQ (reference sequence). This CDR3 spans 15 amino acids. The CDR3 DNA follows: TGTGCCAGCAGCCTGGGGGACAGGGACACAGATACGCAGTATTTT. Its protein product is CASSLGDRDTDTQYF.

V gene TRBV6-1 combines with J gene TRBJ2-3, with 7 bases that match TRBD2. The germline gives CDR1 MNHNS, CDR2 SASEGT. With V trimmed by 2 bases and J by 2 bases, 7 bases remained unmatched. This CDR3 contains 16 residues. CDR3 protein: CASSEMVSGSTDTQYF. DNA for the CDR3: TGTGCCAGCAGTGAAATGGTTAGCGGGTCCACAGATACGCAGTATTTT.

V is TRBV14 and J is TRBJ2-2; D remains ambiguous. V was cut by 4 bases and J by 4 bases, with 10 bases left in between. The CDR3 runs to 14 residues. The germline gives CDR1 SGHDN, CDR2 FVKESK. CDR3 sequence reads: CASSPFRFTGELFF. Here the CDR3 DNA reads TGTGCCAGCAGCCCATTTCGGTTCACCGGGGAGCTGTTTTTT.

This chain joins TRBV7-8 and TRBJ2-5; the D gene is possibly TRBD1 (6 bases). Germline V CDR1 and CDR2: SGHVS, FQNEAQ. The V end was cut by 1 base, the J end by 7 bases, with 16 bases between. CDR3 length: 15 amino acids. The CDR3 region has the DNA TGTGCCAGCAGCTTAGATGGGGGCCCAAGGGGGACCCAGTACTTC. It specifies CASSLDGGPRGTQYF.

V usage is TRBV11-2 and J usage is TRBJ2-2, with D hard to call. Germline lookup yields CDR1 SGHAT and CDR2 FQNNGV. Trimming cost V 5 bases and J 4 bases, with 5 bases left between them. The CDR3 runs 12 residues. The CDR3 DNA follows: TGTGCCAGCAGCCCAATCACCGGGGAGCTGTTTTTT. Amino acid sequence: CASSPITGELFF.

The rearrangement uses TRBV28 and TRBJ2-7; 10 bases agree with TRBD2. CDR3 size: 15 residues. V was pared by 6 bases and J by 4 bases, with 9 bases of the junction left unmatched. Germline CDR1 and CDR2: MDHEN and SYDVKM. DNA for the CDR3: TGTGCCAGCAGGCGCAAACTAGCGGGATCGTACGAGCAGTACTTC. Translating it yields CASRRKLAGSYEQYF.